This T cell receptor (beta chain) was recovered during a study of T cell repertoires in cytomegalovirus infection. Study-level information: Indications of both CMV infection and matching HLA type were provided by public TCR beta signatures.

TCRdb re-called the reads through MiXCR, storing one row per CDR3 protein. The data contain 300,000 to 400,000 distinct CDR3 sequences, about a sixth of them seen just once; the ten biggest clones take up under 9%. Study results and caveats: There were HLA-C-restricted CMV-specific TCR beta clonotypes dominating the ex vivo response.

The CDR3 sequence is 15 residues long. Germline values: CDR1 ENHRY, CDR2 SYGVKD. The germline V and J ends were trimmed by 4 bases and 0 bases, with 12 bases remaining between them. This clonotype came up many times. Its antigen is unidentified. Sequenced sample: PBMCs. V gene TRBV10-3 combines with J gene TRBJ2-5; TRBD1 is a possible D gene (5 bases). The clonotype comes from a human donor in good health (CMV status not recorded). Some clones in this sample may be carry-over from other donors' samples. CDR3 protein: CAISGTNAYQETQYF. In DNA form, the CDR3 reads TGTGCCATCAGTGGGACAAACGCGTACCAAGAGACCCAGTACTTC.